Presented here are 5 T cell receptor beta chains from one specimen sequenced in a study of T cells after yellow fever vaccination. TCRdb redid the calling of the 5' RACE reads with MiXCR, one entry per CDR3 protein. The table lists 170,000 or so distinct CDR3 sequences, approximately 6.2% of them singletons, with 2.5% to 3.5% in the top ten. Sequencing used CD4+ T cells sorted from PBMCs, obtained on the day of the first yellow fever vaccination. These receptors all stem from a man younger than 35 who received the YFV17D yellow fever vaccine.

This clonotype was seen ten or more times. This CDR3 is CASHDSAGGKLIHNEQFF. For the CDR3, the DNA is TGTGCCAGCCACGACTCAGCGGGGGGAAAACTGATCCACAATGAGCAGTTCTTC. V and J are TRBV6-2 or TRBV6-3 and TRBJ2-1; 9 bases agree with TRBD2. Germline V gene data show CDR1 as MNHEY and CDR2 as SVGEGT. Trimming took 8 bases from V and 5 from J; bases not matched to a gene: 19. This CDR3 comprises 18 residues.

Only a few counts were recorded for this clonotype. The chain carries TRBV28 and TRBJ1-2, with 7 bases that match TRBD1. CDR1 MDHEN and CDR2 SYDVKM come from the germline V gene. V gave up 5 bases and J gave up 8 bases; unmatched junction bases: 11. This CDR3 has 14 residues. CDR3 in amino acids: CASSQTTGPRGYTF. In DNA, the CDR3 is TGTGCCAGCAGTCAGACGACAGGGCCGAGGGGCTACACCTTC.

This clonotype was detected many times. CDR3 sequence: CASAMQGDTEAFF. CDR3 nucleotide sequence: TGTGCCAGTGCTATGCAGGGAGACACTGAAGCTTTCTTT. The V call is TRBV7-9, the J call TRBJ1-1; weak D call: TRBD1 (5 bases). CDR1 and CDR2 (germline): SEHNR, FQNEAQ (reference sequence). The V end lost 9 bases, the J end lost 3 bases, and 14 bases lay between the germline ends. The CDR3 spans 13 residues.

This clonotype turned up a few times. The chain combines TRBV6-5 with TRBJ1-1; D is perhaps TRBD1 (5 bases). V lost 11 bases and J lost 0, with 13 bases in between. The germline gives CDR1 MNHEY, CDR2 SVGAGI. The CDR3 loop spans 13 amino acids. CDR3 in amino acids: CAGEGRVNTEAFF. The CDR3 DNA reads TGTGCCGGAGAGGGGAGAGTGAACACTGAAGCTTTCTTT.

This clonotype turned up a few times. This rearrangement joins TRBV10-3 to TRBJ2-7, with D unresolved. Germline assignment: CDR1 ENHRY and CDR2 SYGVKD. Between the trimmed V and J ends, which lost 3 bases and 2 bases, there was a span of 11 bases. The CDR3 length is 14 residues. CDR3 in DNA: TGTGCCATCAGTGATTTGGACGTCGCCTACGAGCAGTACTTC. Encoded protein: CAISDLDVAYEQYF.